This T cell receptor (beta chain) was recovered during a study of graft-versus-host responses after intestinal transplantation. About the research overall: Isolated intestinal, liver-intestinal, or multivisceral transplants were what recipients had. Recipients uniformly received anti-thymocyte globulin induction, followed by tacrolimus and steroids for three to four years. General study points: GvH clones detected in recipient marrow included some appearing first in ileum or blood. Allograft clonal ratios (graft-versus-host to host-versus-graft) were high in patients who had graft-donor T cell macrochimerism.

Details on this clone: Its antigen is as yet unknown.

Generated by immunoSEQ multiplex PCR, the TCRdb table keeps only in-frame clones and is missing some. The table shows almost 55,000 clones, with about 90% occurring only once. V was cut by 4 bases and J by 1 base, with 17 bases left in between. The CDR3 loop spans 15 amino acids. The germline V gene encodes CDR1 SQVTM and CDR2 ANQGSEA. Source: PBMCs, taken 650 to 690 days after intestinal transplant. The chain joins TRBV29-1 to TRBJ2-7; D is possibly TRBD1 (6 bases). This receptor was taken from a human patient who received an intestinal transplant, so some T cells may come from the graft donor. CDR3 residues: CSVGFWGRLSYEQYF. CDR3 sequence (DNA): TGCAGCGTTGGATTTTGGGGGCGACTTTCCTACGAGCAGTACTTC.